This T cell receptor beta chain emerged from a study of shared clonotypes between healthy human individuals. Study outcomes and limitations: Estimated richness was generally greater in naive than memory subsets.

Terminally differentiated effector memory CD45RA+ cells were excluded from the naive CD8 cells, which were CD45RO-negative and positively selected for CCR7. With respect to this clone: Its target is not known. This specimen includes other DNA sequences encoding the same CDR3.

CDR1 is SNHLY, CDR2 FYNNEI, per germline. The CDR3 spans 13 residues. Between the trimmed V and J ends, which lost 3 bases and 0 bases, there was a span of 6 bases. Clones were sequenced by immunoSEQ multiplex PCR, and TCRdb holds only the in-frame ones, with some missing. This table holds millions of clones, about 95% found once. The chain joins TRBV2 to TRBJ2-7, with no clear D. The sample taken for sequencing was naive CD8+ T cells sorted from blood. The receptor comes from a man younger than 30 in good health. The CDR3 loop reads CASSDGISYEQYF. The CDR3 DNA is TGTGCCAGCAGTGACGGTATCTCCTACGAGCAGTACTTC.